This entry lists 20 T cell receptor beta chains sequenced from one sample in a study of T-cell memory formation after mild COVID-19. TCRdb reanalysed the 5' RACE reads using MiXCR and keeps one entry per CDR3 protein. The profile shows about 440,000 distinct CDR3 sequences, roughly 20% of them singletons. Sequencing was carried out using PBMCs or a T cell subset sorted from them (not recorded which). All receptors come from an adult woman who had mild COVID-19 (a few samples of this study predate the infection). Cell type and time point are not known.

The rearrangement joins TRBV6-5 to TRBJ2-1; a weak D match, TRBD1 (5 bases). V lost 0 bases to trimming and J lost 5 bases, with 17 bases between them. CDR1 MNHEY and CDR2 SVGAGI come from the germline V gene. This CDR3 spans 17 amino acids. The DNA of the CDR3 is TGTGCCAGCAGTTACTCGAGTTTTCTAGACAGAAACAATGAGCAGTTCTTC. It yields the protein CASSYSSFLDRNNEQFF.

The V gene is TRBV29-1, the J gene TRBJ2-2; 11 bases line up with TRBD1. The ends lost 4 bases at V and 7 bases at J; junction bases unmatched: 11. Germline CDR1 is SQVTM and CDR2 is ANQGSEA. This CDR3 comprises 16 residues. CDR3 sequence reads: CSVVGGTGGFGGELFF. DNA of the CDR3: TGCAGCGTTGTAGGAGGGACAGGGGGTTTCGGCGGGGAGCTGTTTTTT.

The chain has TRBV7-8 and TRBJ1-3, with a tentative D call TRBD1 (5 bases). CDR1 and CDR2 from the germline V gene are SGHVS and FQNEAQ. The CDR3 covers 16 residues. Trimming removed 0 bases at V and 4 bases at J, with 13 bases between. The CDR3 DNA reads as TGTGCCAGCAGCTTAGCGCTAAGACAGTCAGGAAACACCATATATTTT. Translated, it gives CASSLALRQSGNTIYF.

This rearrangement joins TRBV28 to TRBJ1-5; D is uncertain. Germline assignment: CDR1 MDHEN and CDR2 SYDVKM. This CDR3 has 12 residues. V dropped 5 bases and J dropped 2 bases, with 4 bases sitting between them. CDR3 sequence: CASSKGNQPQHF. The CDR3 DNA is TGTGCCAGCAGTAAAGGCAATCAGCCCCAGCATTTT.

At least ten counts were recorded for this clonotype. The rearrangement uses TRBV12-3 or TRBV12-4 and TRBJ1-5, with D maybe TRBD1 (5 bases). Trimming pared 5 bases from V and 2 bases from J, leaving 10 bases between. The CDR3 has 14 residues. CDR3 region: CASSLGVGNQPQHF. The DNA of the CDR3 is TGTGCCAGCAGTCTGGGGGTGGGCAATCAGCCCCAGCATTTT.

The rearrangement joins TRBV29-1 to TRBJ2-2; tentative D call: TRBD2 (6 bases). The CDR3 has 16 residues. The germline V gene has CDR1 SQVTM and CDR2 ANQGSEA. V was cut by 0 bases and J by 5 bases, with 16 bases left in between. Here the CDR3 DNA reads TGCAGCGTTGAAGAATGGAGGAGGGTCGGGACCGGGGAGCTGTTTTTT. Translated: CSVEEWRRVGTGELFF.

This clonotype was observed at least ten times. The gene calls are TRBV21-1 and TRBJ2-2; TRBD1 was called by the table and not checked on the DNA. TRBV21-1 is a listed pseudogene. The CDR3 has 17 amino acids. The CDR3 loop reads CASSPFDRGENTGELFF. In nucleotides, the CDR3 is TGTGCCAGCAGCCCGTTTGATAGGGGGGAGAACACCGGGGAGCTGTTTTTT.

The V gene is TRBV7-6, the J gene TRBJ2-3, with D unclear. Trimming took off 5 bases at V and 6 bases at J, with 18 bases between the two ends. Germline V gene sequence: CDR1 SGHVS, CDR2 FNYEAQ. This CDR3 is built from 15 residues. CDR3 region: CASSGVDGTRDTQYF. Here the CDR3 DNA reads TGTGCCAGCAGCGGGGTAGACGGAACGAGGGATACGCAGTATTTT.

This clonotype was counted a few times. The chain's CDR3 is CSVERGNPNEQFF. The CDR3 bases are TGCAGCGTTGAAAGAGGGAACCCAAATGAGCAGTTCTTC. This chain joins TRBV29-1 and TRBJ2-1, with D possibly being TRBD2 (5 bases). V was cut by 2 bases and J by 7 bases, with 12 bases left in between. This CDR3 has 13 residues. CDR1 and CDR2 from the germline V gene are SQVTM and ANQGSEA.

This clonotype has a handful of counts. V is TRBV9 and J is TRBJ1-1, with D tentatively TRBD1 (5 bases). The CDR3 has 16 amino acids. V lost 3 bases and J lost 1, with 16 bases in between. Germline CDR1 and CDR2: SGDLS and YYNGEE. The CDR3 loop is CASSGGEGLTNTEAFF. The CDR3 DNA reads as TGTGCCAGCAGCGGAGGGGAGGGGCTAACGAACACTGAAGCTTTCTTT.

The count of this clonotype is one. J is TRBJ2-7 and V is TRBV7-9; tentatively, D is TRBD1 (5 bases). The CDR3 has 14 residues. Germline V gene lookup returns CDR1 SEHNR and CDR2 FQNEAQ (reference sequence). V was trimmed by 1 base and J by 0 bases, leaving 7 bases between them. In DNA, the CDR3 is TGTGCCAGCAGCTTAGTAGGGGCCTCCTACGAGCAGTACTTC. Translating gives CASSLVGASYEQYF.

This clonotype has ten or more counts. The chain couples TRBV6-5 to TRBJ2-6; D is ambiguous. The CDR3 has 15 residues. The V end lost 0 bases, the J end lost 0 bases, and 3 bases lay between the germline ends. Germline-derived CDR1 and CDR2 are MNHEY and SVGAGI. In nucleotides, the CDR3 is TGTGCCAGCAGTTACTCGGGCTCTGGGGCCAACGTCCTGACTTTC. It is translated as CASSYSGSGANVLTF.

The chain combines TRBV7-7 with TRBJ2-7; the match to TRBD1 covers 8 bases. Germline V gives CDR1 SSHAT, CDR2 FNYEAQ (reference sequence). This CDR3 has 15 residues. J was trimmed by 7 bases and V by 3 bases; bases with no gene match: 11. The CDR3 DNA is TGTGCCAGCAGCTTGCCCGACAGGGGTGAGAAAGAGCAGTACTTC. It is translated as CASSLPDRGEKEQYF.

The chain couples TRBV20-1 to TRBJ2-3; 7 bases fit TRBD2. The V and J ends lost 3 bases and 6 bases, in that order; junction bases with no gene match: 15. This CDR3 contains 16 residues. Germline V lookup: CDR1 DFQATT, CDR2 SNEGSKA (reference sequence). The CDR3 coding sequence is TGCAGTGCTAGTGTGCCAGCGGGATGGGCTGCGGATACGCAGTATTTT. As protein: CSASVPAGWAADTQYF.

The chain employs TRBV10-3 and TRBJ1-5; perhaps TRBD1 as D (6 bases). V was cut by 4 bases and J by 2 bases, with 9 bases left in between. The CDR3 contains 14 residues. CDR1 and CDR2 from the germline V gene are ENHRY and SYGVKD. Here the CDR3 DNA reads TGTGCCATCAGTGGGGGGGCAGGCAATCAGCCCCAGCATTTT. Translated: CAISGGAGNQPQHF.

The genes are TRBV25-1 and TRBJ2-4; 7 bases are a match to TRBD2. V dropped 8 bases and J dropped 3; count of bases not matched to a gene: 10. The CDR3 spans 15 residues. CDR1 and CDR2 from the germline V gene are MGHDK and SYGVNS. The CDR3: CASGPTSLGKNIQYF. CDR3 coding DNA: TGTGCCAGCGGCCCGACTAGCTTGGGCAAAAACATTCAGTACTTC.

This clonotype has a handful of counts. The V gene is TRBV9, the J gene TRBJ1-1; TRBD1 agrees at 7 bases. The CDR3 covers 14 residues. Germline V gives CDR1 SGDLS, CDR2 YYNGEE. V gave up 0 bases and J gave up 5 bases; unmatched junction bases: 4. The CDR3: CASSVEDRLTEAFF. The CDR3 region has the DNA TGTGCCAGCAGCGTAGAGGACAGGCTGACTGAAGCTTTCTTT.

This clonotype was observed a few times. This sequence joins TRBV20-1 and TRBJ1-1, with D hard to call. V was clipped by 4 bases and J by 0 bases, with 12 bases between them. This CDR3 spans 14 amino acids. Germline-derived CDR1 and CDR2 are DFQATT and SNEGSKA (reference sequence). This CDR3 reads CSAKNPGMNTEAFF. The CDR3 DNA follows: TGCAGTGCTAAAAATCCCGGTATGAACACTGAAGCTTTCTTT.

This clonotype came up once. This chain joins TRBV2 and TRBJ2-7; no firm D call. Per germline, CDR1 SNHLY and CDR2 FYNNEI. The CDR3 contains 12 residues. With 7 bases removed from V and 2 bases from J, the gap between germline ends came to 9 bases. In DNA, the CDR3 is TGTGCCAGCATTACCGATACCTACGAGCAGTACTTC. It is translated as CASITDTYEQYF.

The chain has TRBV12-3 or TRBV12-4 and TRBJ1-4; D is unresolved. Trimming took off 6 bases at V and 0 bases at J, with 5 bases between the two ends. CDR3 size: 13 residues. This CDR3 is CASRTATNEKLFF. In nucleotides, the CDR3 is TGTGCCAGCAGAACAGCAACTAATGAAAAACTGTTTTTT.